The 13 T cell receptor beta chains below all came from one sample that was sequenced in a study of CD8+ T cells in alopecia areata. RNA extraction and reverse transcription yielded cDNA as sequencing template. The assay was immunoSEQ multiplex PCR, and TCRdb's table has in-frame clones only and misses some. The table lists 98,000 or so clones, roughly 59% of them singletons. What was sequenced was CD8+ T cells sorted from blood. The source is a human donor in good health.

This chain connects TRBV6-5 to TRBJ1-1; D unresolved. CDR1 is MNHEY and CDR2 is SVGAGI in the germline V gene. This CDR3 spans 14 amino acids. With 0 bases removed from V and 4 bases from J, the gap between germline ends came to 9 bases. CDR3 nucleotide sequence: TGTGCCAGCAGTTACTCTCTAGGCTTCACTGAAGCTTTCTTT. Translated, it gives CASSYSLGFTEAFF.

The CDR3 here is CASRGENTGELFF. In DNA, the CDR3 is TGCGCCAGCCGGGGGGAGAACACCGGGGAGCTGTTTTTT. The gene calls are TRBV4-1 and TRBJ2-2; 7 bases align to TRBD2. V trimming: 8 bases; J trimming: 1 base; junction bases outside the gene matches: 1. Germline CDR1 reads MGHRA; CDR2 reads YSYEKL. CDR3 length: 13 residues.

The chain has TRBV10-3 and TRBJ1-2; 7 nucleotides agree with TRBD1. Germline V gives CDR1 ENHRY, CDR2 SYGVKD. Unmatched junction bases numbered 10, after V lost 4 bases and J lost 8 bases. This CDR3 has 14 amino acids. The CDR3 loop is CAISGRGRVKGYTF. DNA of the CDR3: TGTGCCATCAGTGGGAGGGGGCGAGTTAAAGGCTACACCTTC.

CDR3 bases: TGCAGCGCCGAACCGACGGGAGCCAAAAACATTCAGTACTTC. This encodes CSAEPTGAKNIQYF. The rearrangement links TRBV29-1 to TRBJ2-4; no clear D. The length of the CDR3 is 14 residues. Looked up from germline, CDR1 is SQVTM and CDR2 is ANQGSEA. Trimming stripped 7 bases from V and 0 bases from J, with 13 bases between.

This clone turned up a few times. The CDR3 protein is CSVGGGQETQYF. Here the CDR3 DNA reads TGCAGCGTGGGGGGGGGCCAAGAGACCCAGTACTTC. The chain has TRBV29-1 and TRBJ2-5, with 7 bases identical to TRBD2. With 6 bases clipped from V and 1 base from J, the junction kept 2 bases outside the gene matches. The CDR3 totals 12 residues. Per the germline V gene, CDR1 is SQVTM and CDR2 is ANQGSEA.

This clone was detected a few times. As DNA, the CDR3 is TGCGCCAGCAGCCAAGAACACGTTTCACCCCTCCACTTT. Protein: CASSQEHVSPLHF. This sequence joins TRBV4-1 and TRBJ1-6; D unresolved. The CDR3 sequence is 13 residues long. CDR1 is MGHRA and CDR2 is YSYEKL in the germline V gene. The V and J ends lost 0 bases and 9 bases respectively, with 6 bases between them.

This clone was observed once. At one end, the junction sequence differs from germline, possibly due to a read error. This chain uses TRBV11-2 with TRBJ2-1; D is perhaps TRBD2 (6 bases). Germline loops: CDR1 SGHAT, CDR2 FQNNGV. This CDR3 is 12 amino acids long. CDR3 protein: CASSFTSPLEIF. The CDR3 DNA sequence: TGTGCCAGCAGCTTTACTAGCCCCCTTGAGATCTTC.

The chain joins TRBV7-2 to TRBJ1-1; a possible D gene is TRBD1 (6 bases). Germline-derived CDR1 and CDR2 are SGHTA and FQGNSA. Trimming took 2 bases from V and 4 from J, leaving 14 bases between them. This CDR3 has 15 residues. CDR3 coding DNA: TGTGCCAGCAGCTTAATACAGGGTTGGGGCACTGAAGCTTTCTTT. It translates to CASSLIQGWGTEAFF.

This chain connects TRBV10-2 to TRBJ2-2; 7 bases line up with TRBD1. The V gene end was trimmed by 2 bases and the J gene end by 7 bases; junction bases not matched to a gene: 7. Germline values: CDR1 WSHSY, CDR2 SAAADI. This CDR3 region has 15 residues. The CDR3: CASSEITGVIGELFF. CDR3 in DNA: TGCGCCAGCAGTGAGATTACAGGGGTAATCGGGGAGCTGTTTTTT.

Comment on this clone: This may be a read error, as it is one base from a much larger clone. CDR3 sequence reads: CASSLGSSNQPQHF. DNA of the CDR3: TGTGCCAGCAGCTTAGGCAGTAGCAATCAGCCCCAGCATTTT. This chain links TRBV11-2 with TRBJ1-5; no definite D call. The CDR3 totals 14 residues. CDR1 is SGHAT and CDR2 is FQNNGV in the germline V gene. V lost 1 base and J 0 bases, leaving 4 bases between the germline ends.

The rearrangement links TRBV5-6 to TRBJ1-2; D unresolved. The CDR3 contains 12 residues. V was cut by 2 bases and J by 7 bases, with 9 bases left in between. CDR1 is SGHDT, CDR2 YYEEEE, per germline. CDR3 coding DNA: TGTGCCAGCAGCTTTGATCGGGTTGGCTACACCTTC. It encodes CASSFDRVGYTF.

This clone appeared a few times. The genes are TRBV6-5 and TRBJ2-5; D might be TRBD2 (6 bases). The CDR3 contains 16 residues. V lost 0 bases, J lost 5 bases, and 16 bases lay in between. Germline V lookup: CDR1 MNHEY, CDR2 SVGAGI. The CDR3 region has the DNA TGTGCCAGCAGTTACTCGAGTGTAGCGGAGGGGGAGACCCAGTACTTC. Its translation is CASSYSSVAEGETQYF.

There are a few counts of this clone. CDR3 bases: TGTGCCTGGAGTGAATCGGGCTCGGGGGAGCAGTACTTC. Translation gives CAWSESGSGEQYF. The chain joins TRBV30 to TRBJ2-7; D is possibly TRBD2 (5 bases). With 1 base removed from V and 7 bases from J, the gap between germline ends came to 14 bases. Germline V CDR1 and CDR2: GTSNPN, SVGIG (reference sequence). There are 13 residues in the CDR3.